This is a list of T cell receptor beta chains from one sample in a study of T cells in Graves' hyperthyroidism and ophthalmopathy. TCRdb used MiXCR to reprocess the multiplex PCR reads, holding one entry per CDR3 protein. In the table there are just over 550,000 distinct CDR3 sequences, around 46% of which are singletons. The specimen sequenced was peripheral blood or thyroid tissue (not recorded which). The source is a young woman with Graves' hyperthyroidism. The CDR3 runs from the conserved cysteine through the conserved F or W. The order of the fields is clone size, J gene, D gene, V gene, CDR3 protein, CDR3 DNA. The D gene is left open where the match is weak. Part of the rows lack a size; the others show once, few, many or a class for expanded clones.

abundance: NA; j_gene: TRBJ2-7; d_gene: TRBD2; v_gene: TRBV10-3; CDR3aa: CAISETLAGGGYEQYF; CDR3nt: TGTGCCATCAGTGAGACCCTAGCGGGAGGGGGCTACGAGCAGTACTTC
abundance: many; j_gene: TRBJ1-2; d_gene: TRBD1; v_gene: TRBV29-1; CDR3aa: CSGGQGVDYGYTF; CDR3nt: TGCAGCGGTGGACAGGGGGTTGACTATGGCTACACCTTC
abundance: NA; j_gene: TRBJ2-2; d_gene: NA; v_gene: TRBV20-1; CDR3aa: CSASDSPGELFF; CDR3nt: TGCAGTGCCTCTGACAGTCCCGGGGAGCTGTTTTTT
abundance: NA; j_gene: TRBJ1-4; d_gene: NA; v_gene: TRBV7-9; CDR3aa: CASSLEGGRINEKLFF; CDR3nt: TGTGCCAGCAGCTTGGAAGGTGGACGGATTAATGAAAAACTGTTTTTT
abundance: NA; j_gene: TRBJ2-5; d_gene: NA; v_gene: TRBV24-1; CDR3aa: CATSDLRARETQYF; CDR3nt: TGTGCCACCAGTGACCTGAGGGCGAGGGAGACCCAGTACTTC
abundance: few; j_gene: TRBJ1-4; d_gene: NA; v_gene: TRBV7-6; CDR3aa: CASSLGYYRVEEEKLFF; CDR3nt: TGTGCCAGCAGCCTCGGCTATTACAGGGTAGAGGAGGAAAAACTGTTTTTT
abundance: NA; j_gene: TRBJ2-2; d_gene: NA; v_gene: TRBV20-1; CDR3aa: CSAAGTENTGELFF; CDR3nt: TGCAGTGCTGCCGGGACTGAAAACACCGGGGAGCTGTTTTTT
abundance: NA; j_gene: TRBJ1-1; d_gene: NA; v_gene: TRBV5-5; CDR3aa: CASSQSFSLNTEAFF; CDR3nt: TGTGCCAGCAGCCAAAGTTTCAGCTTGAACACTGAAGCTTTCTTT
abundance: few; j_gene: TRBJ2-5; d_gene: TRBD1; v_gene: TRBV9; CDR3aa: CASSPGAGGTQYF; CDR3nt: TGTGCCAGCAGCCCCGGAGCAGGGGGGACCCAGTACTTC
abundance: NA; j_gene: TRBJ1-1; d_gene: NA; v_gene: TRBV5-1; CDR3aa: CASSTGPGDTEAFF; CDR3nt: TGCGCCAGCAGCACCGGGCCCGGGGACACTGAAGCTTTCTTT
abundance: medium-sized; j_gene: TRBJ1-2; d_gene: NA; v_gene: TRBV2; CDR3aa: CARAGTSDGYTF; CDR3nt: TGTGCCAGGGCCGGGACGAGTGATGGCTACACCTTC
abundance: many; j_gene: TRBJ2-7; d_gene: NA; v_gene: TRBV2; CDR3aa: CASNGRLAHF; CDR3nt: TGTGCCAGCAATGGACGCCTCGCGCACTTC
abundance: NA; j_gene: TRBJ1-6; d_gene: NA; v_gene: TRBV2; CDR3aa: CASSGEGSSPLHF; CDR3nt: TGTGCCAGCAGTGGCGAAGGGAGCTCACCCCTCCACTTT
abundance: NA; j_gene: TRBJ2-5; d_gene: NA; v_gene: TRBV20-1; CDR3aa: CSAGPGPQETQYF; CDR3nt: TGCAGTGCTGGGCCAGGGCCCCAGGAGACCCAGTACTTC
abundance: many; j_gene: TRBJ1-5; d_gene: NA; v_gene: TRBV15; CDR3aa: CATRRDINSNQPQHF; CDR3nt: TGTGCCACTCGCCGGGACATCAATAGCAATCAGCCCCAGCATTTT
abundance: few; j_gene: TRBJ1-1; d_gene: TRBD1; v_gene: TRBV19; CDR3aa: CASRVPGQGTEAFF; CDR3nt: TGTGCCAGTAGGGTCCCGGGACAGGGGACTGAAGCTTTCTTT
abundance: NA; j_gene: TRBJ2-5; d_gene: TRBD2; v_gene: TRBV29-1; CDR3aa: CSPREGQETQYF; CDR3nt: TGCAGCCCCCGGGAGGGTCAAGAGACCCAGTACTTC
abundance: NA; j_gene: TRBJ1-5; d_gene: NA; v_gene: TRBV19; CDR3aa: CASSQVRTSNQPQHF; CDR3nt: TGCGCCAGCAGCCAAGTCAGGACTAGCAATCAGCCCCAGCATTTT
abundance: NA; j_gene: TRBJ1-6; d_gene: NA; v_gene: TRBV25-1; CDR3aa: CASFGRENSPLHF; CDR3nt: TGTGCCAGCTTTGGCAGGGAGAATTCACCCCTCCACTTT
abundance: few; j_gene: TRBJ1-2; d_gene: NA; v_gene: TRBV5-1; CDR3aa: CASSLGGELNYGYTF; CDR3nt: TGCGCCAGCAGCTTGGGCGGGGAATTGAACTATGGCTACACCTTC
abundance: NA; j_gene: TRBJ2-5; d_gene: NA; v_gene: TRBV20-1; CDR3aa: CSAPLDLRETQYF; CDR3nt: TGCAGTGCTCCTCTTGACCTCCGAGAGACCCAGTACTTC
abundance: NA; j_gene: TRBJ1-1; d_gene: NA; v_gene: TRBV7-8; CDR3aa: CASSPSLTLQAFF; CDR3nt: TGTGCCAGCTCACCAAGTCTCACTTTACAAGCTTTCTTT
abundance: NA; j_gene: TRBJ2-7; d_gene: TRBD2; v_gene: TRBV20-1; CDR3aa: CSAAAGLAYEQYF; CDR3nt: TGCAGTGCCGCCGCGGGACTAGCTTACGAGCAGTACTTC
abundance: NA; j_gene: TRBJ1-5; d_gene: NA; v_gene: TRBV7-6; CDR3aa: CASSSGGRQPQHF; CDR3nt: TGTGCCAGCAGCTCCGGGGGGCGCCAGCCCCAGCATTTT
abundance: NA; j_gene: TRBJ2-7; d_gene: NA; v_gene: TRBV20-1; CDR3aa: CSAQGVDEQYF; CDR3nt: TGCAGTGCCCAGGGCGTCGACGAGCAGTACTTC
abundance: NA; j_gene: TRBJ2-5; d_gene: TRBD2; v_gene: TRBV19; CDR3aa: CASRLAGAAETQYF; CDR3nt: TGTGCCAGTAGACTAGCGGGAGCGGCGGAGACCCAGTACTTC